This T cell receptor (beta chain) was documented in a study of CD8 T cells in ankylosing spondylitis. Broader study findings: Those disease-linked clones were CD8+; they were also relatively rare in peripheral blood. For ankylosing spondylitis blood, a TCR beta motif of 7 to 9 highly homologous variants appeared characteristic.

This clonotype appeared a few times. As yet, its antigen is unknown. Preparation of TCR beta libraries was done by quantitative 5'-RACE with molecular barcodes. TCRdb used MiXCR to reprocess the 5' RACE reads, holding one entry per CDR3 protein. The sample lists approximately 350,000 distinct CDR3 sequences, 20% seen once, with roughly 14% in the top ten. Trimming shortened V by 3 bases and J by 5 bases, and 17 bases separated the two germline ends. The CDR3 runs 16 residues. Germline V gene data show CDR1 as SGHDN and CDR2 as FVKESK. The sequence came from a male donor with ankylosing spondylitis or in good health (not recorded which). Sequenced sample: blood, either unsorted or a sorted T cell fraction (not recorded which). This chain links TRBV14 with TRBJ2-1; D is possibly TRBD1 (6 bases). The CDR3, as DNA: TGTGCCAGCAGCCACCCCTTTAGGACAGTTCACAATGAGCAGTTCTTC. It encodes CASSHPFRTVHNEQFF.